A selection of T cell receptor beta chains follows, all from one sample in a study of Ad26.COV2.S vaccination and SARS-CoV-2 variants. Libraries were prepared by immunoSEQ multiplex PCR; TCRdb keeps only in-frame clonotypes and omits some of them. The data contain roughly 330,000 clones, roughly 90% of them singletons. Sample: peripheral blood, taken in a trial of Ad26.COV2.S vaccine versus placebo. These receptors came from a person aged 18-65 years who received the Ad26.COV2.S COVID-19 vaccine or a placebo. Each CDR3 is given with its conserved first and last residue. The order of the fields is CDR3 length, D gene, V gene, clone size, J gene, CDR3 DNA, CDR3 protein. A D gene is named only where the DNA matches it firmly. Size values are once, few and many counts, or a class for expanded clones, and some rows have none.

14,NA,TRBV5-5,NA,TRBJ1-1,TGTGCCAGCAGCTCGGGATCTATGAACACTGAAGCTTTCTTT,CASSSGSMNTEAFF
14,NA,TRBV5-4,NA,TRBJ1-2,TGTGCCAGCAGCTTGGACAGCACTAACTATGGCTACACCTTC,CASSLDSTNYGYTF
16,NA,TRBV6-5,NA,TRBJ2-5,TGTGCCAGCAGTTACTACTGGACACTACGAAAAGAGACCCAGTACTTC,CASSYYWTLRKETQYF
18,NA,TRBV5-1,NA,TRBJ1-4,TGCGCCAGCAGCTTGGTCCCCCAGGGCTTTGGGACTAATGAAAAACTGTTTTTT,CASSLVPQGFGTNEKLFF
15,NA,TRBV7-9,NA,TRBJ1-4,TGTGCCAGCAGCTCCCTCGGCAGGGGCAGGAAGGTACTGTTTTTT,CASSSLGRGRKVLFF
14,NA,TRBV29-1,NA,TRBJ1-6,TGCAGCGTTGAAGATTGGGGATTCAATTCACCCCTCCACTTT,CSVEDWGFNSPLHF
13,NA,TRBV12-3/TRBV12-4,once,TRBJ2-7,TGTGCCAGCAGTTTAGGCAGAAACTACGAGCAGTACTTC,CASSLGRNYEQYF
14,TRBD2,TRBV6-5,NA,TRBJ2-3,TGTGCCAGCAGATATAGCGGGCACACAGATACGCAGTATTTT,CASRYSGHTDTQYF
16,NA,TRBV24-1,NA,TRBJ2-1,TGTGCCACCAGTGTCGCCCCAGGGGCCGGCAACAATGAGCAGTTCTTC,CATSVAPGAGNNEQFF
12,NA,TRBV27,NA,TRBJ1-1,TGTGCCAGCAGTTTATCATCAGGGGAGGCTTTCTTT,CASSLSSGEAFF
16,NA,TRBV27,few,TRBJ2-1,TGTGCCAGCAGTTTCTTAGAGGACTACCGGGGGAATGAGCAGTTCTTC,CASSFLEDYRGNEQFF
11,NA,TRBV24-1,NA,TRBJ2-7,TGTGCCACCAGTGAAGGGGCCGAGCAGTACTTC,CATSEGAEQYF
15,TRBD1,TRBV7-2,NA,TRBJ1-2,TGTGCCAGCAGCGGACTACAGGGGACGAACTATGGCTACACCTTC,CASSGLQGTNYGYTF
13,NA,TRBV12-3/TRBV12-4,NA,TRBJ2-7,TGTGCCAGCAGCTCAGGGCGAATCTACGAGCAGTACTTC,CASSSGRIYEQYF
14,NA,TRBV7-2,NA,TRBJ2-1,TGTGCCAGCAGCAAAGGGACTGCGATTGGTGAGCAGTTCTTC,CASSKGTAIGEQFF
17,TRBD2,TRBV4-1,NA,TRBJ2-3,TGCGCCAGCAGCCATGCTAGCGGGAGGGCCGACACAGATACGCAGTATTTT,CASSHASGRADTDTQYF
16,NA,TRBV19,NA,TRBJ2-5,TGTGCCAGTAGTCCAGGGGCAGGACCGGTCGAAGGGACCCAGTACTTC,CASSPGAGPVEGTQYF
13,NA,TRBV2,once,TRBJ2-1,TGTGCCAGCAGGGAAGGACCTTTTAACGAGCAGTTCTTC,CASREGPFNEQFF
15,TRBD2,TRBV6-6,NA,TRBJ2-5,TGTGCCAGCACCCAAACAGGGACTAGTGTGGAGACCCAGTACTTC,CASTQTGTSVETQYF
15,TRBD2,TRBV15,NA,TRBJ2-1,TGTGCCACCAGCAGAGGGGGGGCACTAGCGGGAAGGCAGTTCTTC,CATSRGGALAGRQFF
19,NA,TRBV14,once,TRBJ2-7,TGTGCCAGCAGCCAAACCGGGCTCAACGGGCTCCTCCGCTCCTACGAGCAGTACTTC,CASSQTGLNGLLRSYEQYF
14,NA,TRBV5-1,NA,TRBJ2-3,TGCGCCAGCAGCCCGCAGACTATCACAGATACGCAGTATTTT,CASSPQTITDTQYF
16,NA,TRBV5-1,NA,TRBJ2-5,TGCGCCAGCAGCATCCAGCCGGGCCTGCTCCAAGAGACCCAGTACTTC,CASSIQPGLLQETQYF
12,NA,TRBV5-6,NA,TRBJ1-1,TGTGCCAGCAGCCACTTGAACACTGAAGCTTTCTTT,CASSHLNTEAFF
15,NA,TRBV19,NA,TRBJ1-1,TGTGCCAGTACCCCCAGCGGGTTTGGAAACACTGAAGCTTTCTTT,CASTPSGFGNTEAFF
15,NA,TRBV6-5,NA,TRBJ2-1,TGTGCCAGCAGTTACTCCCGAGTCCGGAGGAATGAGCAGTTCTTC,CASSYSRVRRNEQFF
15,TRBD1,TRBV14,NA,TRBJ1-2,TGTGCCAGCAGCCCGACAGGGGTGAGCAACTATGGCTACACCTTC,CASSPTGVSNYGYTF
16,NA,TRBV12-5,once,TRBJ1-5,TGTGCTAGTGGTTTGGTTTTGGGTGCGGGGATTCAGCCCCAGCATTTT,CASGLVLGAGIQPQHF
16,TRBD2,TRBV5-1,NA,TRBJ2-2,TGCGCCAGCAGCTTGGTAGCGGGGGGACTCACCGGGGAGCTGTTTTTT,CASSLVAGGLTGELFF
14,NA,TRBV4-3,NA,TRBJ2-1,TGCGCCAGCAGCCTAGGGTTAGGCTACAATGAGCAGTTCTTC,CASSLGLGYNEQFF
13,NA,TRBV24-1,NA,TRBJ2-5,TGTGCCACCACCCCCCGAGTACAAGAGACCCAGTACTTC,CATTPRVQETQYF
12,NA,TRBV10-2,NA,TRBJ2-3,TGCGCCAGCAGAGCAGGCACAGATACGCAGTATTTT,CASRAGTDTQYF
12,NA,TRBV11-2,NA,TRBJ1-2,TGTGCCAGCAGCTCACTCTGGGATAAAGGGGTCTTC,CASSSLWDKGVF
16,TRBD2,TRBV9,NA,TRBJ2-3,TGTGCCAGCAGCGTAAACGGACTAGCGGGGGTGGATACGCAGTATTTT,CASSVNGLAGVDTQYF
15,NA,TRBV27,once,TRBJ1-4,TGTGCCAGCAGACTTAAGGGACGCGAAAGAGAAAAACTGTTTTTT,CASRLKGREREKLFF
17,NA,TRBV7-2,NA,TRBJ2-2,TGTGCCAGCAGCTTGGGTAACGCGATAACTCAAACCGGGGAGCTGTTTTTT,CASSLGNAITQTGELFF
11,NA,TRBV29-1,NA,TRBJ1-2,TGCAGCGACGAGGGGACTTTCGGCTACACCTTC,CSDEGTFGYTF
13,NA,TRBV14,NA,TRBJ1-1,TGTGCCAGCAGCCAAGTGGCCCGGATGCAAGCTTTCTTT,CASSQVARMQAFF
15,TRBD2,TRBV28,NA,TRBJ2-1,TGTGCCAGCGCATTAGCGGGAGTAGGCCCGGATGAGCAGTTCTTC,CASALAGVGPDEQFF
17,TRBD2,TRBV28,NA,TRBJ2-3,TGTGCCAGCACCGGGACTAGCGGGAGTCCGACCACAGATACGCAGTATTTT,CASTGTSGSPTTDTQYF
12,NA,TRBV12-3/TRBV12-4,NA,TRBJ2-1,TGTGCCAGCCGTAGCTCCTACAATGAGCAGTTCTTC,CASRSSYNEQFF
15,TRBD1,TRBV6-5,NA,TRBJ1-1,TGTGCCAGCAGTTTTCAACAGGGGGGGAACACTGAAGCTTTCTTT,CASSFQQGGNTEAFF
14,NA,TRBV5-6,NA,TRBJ1-2,TGTGCCAGCAGCTTGGCCCAGCTGAGCTATGGCTACACCTTC,CASSLAQLSYGYTF
13,NA,TRBV4-3,NA,TRBJ2-5,TGCGCCAGCAGCCAAGAATCTCGGGAGACCCAGTACTTC,CASSQESRETQYF
14,TRBD1,TRBV7-9,NA,TRBJ1-2,TGTGCCAGCAGCCCGACAGGGGATAAGGATGGCTACACCTTC,CASSPTGDKDGYTF
15,TRBD1,TRBV24-1,NA,TRBJ2-1,TGTGCCACCAGTGATTTGAAGACAGGGACCAATGAGCAGTTCTTC,CATSDLKTGTNEQFF
15,NA,TRBV3-1/TRBV3-2,once,TRBJ1-2,TGTGCCAGCAGCCAAGCAAGTTCTCAAGCTTATGGCTACACCTTC,CASSQASSQAYGYTF
16,TRBD1,TRBV7-2,NA,TRBJ2-1,TGTGCCAGCAGCTCGCTGGGACAGGGGGTGATTGATGAGCAGTTCTTC,CASSSLGQGVIDEQFF
12,NA,TRBV7-2,NA,TRBJ1-1,TGTGCCAGCAGCCCCAGGGGCACTGAAGCTTTCTTT,CASSPRGTEAFF
14,NA,TRBV29-1,NA,TRBJ2-7,TGCAGCGTTGAAGCGCCAGGGGAAAGCTACGAGCAGTACTTC,CSVEAPGESYEQYF
19,TRBD2,TRBV15,NA,TRBJ2-3,TGTGCCACCAGCAGAGGGGGACTAGCGGGGTACGCTAGCACAGATACGCAGTATTTT,CATSRGGLAGYASTDTQYF
14,NA,TRBV7-9,NA,TRBJ2-1,TGTGCCACGTCAACGGGAAGCTCCTACAATGAGCAGTTCTTC,CATSTGSSYNEQFF
14,NA,TRBV5-1,NA,TRBJ2-5,TGCGCCAGCAGCTTAGGGGGGGACGCAGAGACCCAGTACTTC,CASSLGGDAETQYF
16,TRBD1,TRBV7-8,NA,TRBJ2-5,TGTGCCAGCAGCTTCGCCGGGACAGGGGGTGCAGAGACCCAGTACTTC,CASSFAGTGGAETQYF